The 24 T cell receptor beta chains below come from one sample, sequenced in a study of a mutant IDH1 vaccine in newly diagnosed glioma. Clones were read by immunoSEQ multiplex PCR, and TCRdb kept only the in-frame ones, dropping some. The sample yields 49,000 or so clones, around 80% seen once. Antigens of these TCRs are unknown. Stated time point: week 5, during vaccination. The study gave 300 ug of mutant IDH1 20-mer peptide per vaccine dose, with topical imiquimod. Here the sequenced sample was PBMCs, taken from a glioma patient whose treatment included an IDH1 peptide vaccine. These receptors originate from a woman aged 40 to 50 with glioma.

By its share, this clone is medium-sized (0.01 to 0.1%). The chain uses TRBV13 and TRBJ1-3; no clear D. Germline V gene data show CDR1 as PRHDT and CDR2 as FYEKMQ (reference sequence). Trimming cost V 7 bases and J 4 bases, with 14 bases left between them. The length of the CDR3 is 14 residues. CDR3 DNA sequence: TGTGCCAGCATCCCGTCCCTACGGGGAAACACCATATATTTT. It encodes CASIPSLRGNTIYF.

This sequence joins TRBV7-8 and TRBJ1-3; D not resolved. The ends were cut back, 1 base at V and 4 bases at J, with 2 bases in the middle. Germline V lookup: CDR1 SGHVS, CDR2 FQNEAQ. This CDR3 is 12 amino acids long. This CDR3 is CASSLVGNTIYF. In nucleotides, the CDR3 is TGTGCCAGCAGCTTAGTGGGAAACACCATATATTTT.

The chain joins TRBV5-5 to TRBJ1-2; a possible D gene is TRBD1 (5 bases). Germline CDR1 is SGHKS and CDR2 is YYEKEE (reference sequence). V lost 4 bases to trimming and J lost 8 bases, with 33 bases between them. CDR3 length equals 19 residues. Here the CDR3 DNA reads TGTGCCAGCAGCCCGGAGGAAGGGGAAGTCGGACGGGGCGGACGGGGCTACACCTTC. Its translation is CASSPEEGEVGRGGRGYTF. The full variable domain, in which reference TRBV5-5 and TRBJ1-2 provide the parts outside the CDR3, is DAGVTQSPTHLIKTRGQQVTLRCSPISGHKSVSWYQQVLGQGPQFIFQYYEKEERGRGNFPDRFSARQFPNYSSELNVNALLLGDSALYLCASSPEEGEVGRGGRGYTFGSGTRLTVV.

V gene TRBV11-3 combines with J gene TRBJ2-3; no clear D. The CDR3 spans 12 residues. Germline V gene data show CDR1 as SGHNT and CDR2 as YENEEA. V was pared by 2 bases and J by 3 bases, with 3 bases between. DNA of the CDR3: TGTGCCAGCAGCTTATATACAGATACGCAGTATTTT. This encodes CASSLYTDTQYF.

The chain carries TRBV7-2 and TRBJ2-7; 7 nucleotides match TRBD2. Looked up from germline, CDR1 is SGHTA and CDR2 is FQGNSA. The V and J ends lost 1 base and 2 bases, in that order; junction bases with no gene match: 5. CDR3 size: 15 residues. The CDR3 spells CASSLVPGGAYEQYF. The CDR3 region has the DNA TGTGCCAGCAGCTTAGTTCCGGGGGGTGCCTACGAGCAGTACTTC.

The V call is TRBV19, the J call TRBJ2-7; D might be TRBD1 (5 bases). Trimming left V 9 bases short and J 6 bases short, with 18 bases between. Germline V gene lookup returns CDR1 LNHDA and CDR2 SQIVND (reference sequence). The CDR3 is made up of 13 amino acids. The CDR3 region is CASARAGPLEQYF. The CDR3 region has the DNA TGTGCCAGCGCCCGGGCAGGGCCCCTCGAGCAGTACTTC.

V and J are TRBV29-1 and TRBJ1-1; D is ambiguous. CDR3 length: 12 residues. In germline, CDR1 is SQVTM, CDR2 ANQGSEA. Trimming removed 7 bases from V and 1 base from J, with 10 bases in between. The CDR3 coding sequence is TGCAGCGGCCTATTAGGGAACACTGAAGCTTTCTTT. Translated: CSGLLGNTEAFF.

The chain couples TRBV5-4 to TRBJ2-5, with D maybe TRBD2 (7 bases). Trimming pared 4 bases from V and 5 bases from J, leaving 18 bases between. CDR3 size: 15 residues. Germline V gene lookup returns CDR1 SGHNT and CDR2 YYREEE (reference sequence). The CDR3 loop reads CASSLEGGRAETQYF. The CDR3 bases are TGTGCCAGCAGCCTGGAGGGGGGGCGGGCCGAGACCCAGTACTTC.

CDR3 in amino acids: CATLQGINQPQHF. As DNA, the CDR3 is TGTGCCACACTACAGGGGATCAATCAGCCCCAGCATTTT. The gene calls are TRBV19 and TRBJ1-5; 7 nucleotides match TRBD1. Germline values: CDR1 LNHDA, CDR2 SQIVND (reference sequence). V dropped 10 bases and J dropped 3; count of bases not matched to a gene: 6. The CDR3 consists of 13 residues.

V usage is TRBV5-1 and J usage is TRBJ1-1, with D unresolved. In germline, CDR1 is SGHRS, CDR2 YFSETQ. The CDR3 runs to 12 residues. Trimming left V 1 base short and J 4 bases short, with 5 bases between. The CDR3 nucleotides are TGCGCCAGCAGCTTGACAAGCACTGAAGCTTTCTTT. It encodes CASSLTSTEAFF.

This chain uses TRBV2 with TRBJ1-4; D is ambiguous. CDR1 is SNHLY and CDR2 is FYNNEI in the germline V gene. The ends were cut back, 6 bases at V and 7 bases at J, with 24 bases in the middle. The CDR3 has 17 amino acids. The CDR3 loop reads CASRGPIGSGRGEKLFF. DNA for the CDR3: TGTGCCAGCAGGGGCCCAATTGGTTCCGGCCGGGGTGAAAAACTGTTTTTT.

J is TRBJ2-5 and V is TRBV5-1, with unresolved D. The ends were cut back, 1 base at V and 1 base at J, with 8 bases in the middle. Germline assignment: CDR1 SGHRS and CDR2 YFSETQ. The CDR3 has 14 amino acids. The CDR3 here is CASSLRALQETQYF. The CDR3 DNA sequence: TGCGCCAGCAGCTTGAGGGCCCTCCAAGAGACCCAGTACTTC.

The CDR3 spells CASKDDRGGSPLHF. CDR3 DNA sequence: TGTGCCAGTAAAGATGACAGGGGCGGTTCACCCCTCCACTTT. V gene TRBV19 combines with J gene TRBJ1-6, with 8 nucleotides matching TRBD1. This CDR3 has 14 amino acids. V shed 7 bases, J shed 9 bases, and the junction held 8 bases outside the gene matches. Germline CDR1 reads LNHDA; CDR2 reads SQIVND (reference sequence).

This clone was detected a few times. CDR3 loop: CASRRGQSFQNTEAFF. In nucleotides, the CDR3 is TGTGCCAGCAGGCGTGGACAGTCCTTTCAGAACACTGAAGCTTTCTTT. V gene TRBV7-9 combines with J gene TRBJ1-1; a weak D match, TRBD1 (6 bases). Germline V gives CDR1 SEHNR, CDR2 FQNEAQ (reference sequence). The length of the CDR3 is 16 residues. The V gene lost 6 bases and the J gene lost 1 base, with 18 bases spanning the gap. Complete variable domain (other parts from reference TRBV7-9 and TRBJ1-1): DTGVSQNPRHKITKRGQNVTFRCDPISEHNRLYWYRQTLGQGPEFLTYFQNEAQLEKSRLLSDRFSAERPKGSFSTLEIQRTEQGDSAMYLCASRRGQSFQNTEAFFGQGTRLTVV.

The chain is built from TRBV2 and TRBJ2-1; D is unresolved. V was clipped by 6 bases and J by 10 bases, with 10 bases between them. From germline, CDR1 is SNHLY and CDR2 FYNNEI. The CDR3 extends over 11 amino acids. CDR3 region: CASSVQYEQFF. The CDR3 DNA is TGTGCCAGCAGCGTCCAATACGAGCAGTTCTTC. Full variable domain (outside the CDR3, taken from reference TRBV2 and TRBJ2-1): EPEVTQTPSHQVTQMGQEVILRCVPISNHLYFYWYRQILGQKVEFLVSFYNNEISEKSEIFDDQFSVERPDGSNFTLKIRSTKLEDSAMYFCASSVQYEQFFGPGTRLTVL.

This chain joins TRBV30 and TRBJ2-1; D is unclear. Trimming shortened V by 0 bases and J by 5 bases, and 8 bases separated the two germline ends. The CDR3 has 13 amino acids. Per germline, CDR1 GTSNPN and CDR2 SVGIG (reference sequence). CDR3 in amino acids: CAWSVRRDNEQFF. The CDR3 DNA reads TGTGCCTGGAGTGTAAGACGGGACAATGAGCAGTTCTTC.

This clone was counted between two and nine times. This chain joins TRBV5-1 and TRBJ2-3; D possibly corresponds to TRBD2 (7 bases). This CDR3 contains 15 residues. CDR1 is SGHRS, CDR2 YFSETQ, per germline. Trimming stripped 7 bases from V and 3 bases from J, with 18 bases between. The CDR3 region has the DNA TGCGCCAGCGGTGGGGGGGCCTTCGTGACAGATACGCAGTATTTT. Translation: CASGGGAFVTDTQYF.

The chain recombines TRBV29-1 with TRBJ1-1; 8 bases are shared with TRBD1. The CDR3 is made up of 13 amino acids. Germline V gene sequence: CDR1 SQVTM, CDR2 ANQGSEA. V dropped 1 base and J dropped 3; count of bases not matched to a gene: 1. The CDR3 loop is CSVEAGGDTEAFF. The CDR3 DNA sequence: TGCAGCGTTGAAGCAGGGGGCGACACTGAAGCTTTCTTT.

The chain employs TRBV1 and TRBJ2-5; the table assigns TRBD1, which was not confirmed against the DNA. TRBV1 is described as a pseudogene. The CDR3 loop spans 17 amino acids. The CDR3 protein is CTSSQVDRPSVQETQYF. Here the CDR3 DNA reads TGCACCAGCAGCCAAGTCGACAGGCCGTCCGTTCAAGAGACCCAGTACTTC.

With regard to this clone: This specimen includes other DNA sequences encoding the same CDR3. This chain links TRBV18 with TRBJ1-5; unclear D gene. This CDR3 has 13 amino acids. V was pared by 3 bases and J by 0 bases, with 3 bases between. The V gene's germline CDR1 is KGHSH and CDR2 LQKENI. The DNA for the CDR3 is TGTGCCAGCTCACCGGATAGCAATCAGCCCCAGCATTTT. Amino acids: CASSPDSNQPQHF.

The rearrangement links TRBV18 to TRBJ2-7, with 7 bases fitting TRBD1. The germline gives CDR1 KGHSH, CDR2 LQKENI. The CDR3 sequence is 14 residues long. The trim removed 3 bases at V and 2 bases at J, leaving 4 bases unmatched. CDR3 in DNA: TGTGCCAGCTCACCGGACAGGTATCCCTACGAGCAGTACTTC. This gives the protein CASSPDRYPYEQYF.

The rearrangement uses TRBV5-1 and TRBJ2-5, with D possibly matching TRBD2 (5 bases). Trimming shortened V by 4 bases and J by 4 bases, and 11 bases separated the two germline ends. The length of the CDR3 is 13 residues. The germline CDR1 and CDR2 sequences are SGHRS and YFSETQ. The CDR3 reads CASSLSGGETQYF. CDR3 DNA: TGCGCCAGCAGCCTAAGTGGAGGAGAGACCCAGTACTTC.

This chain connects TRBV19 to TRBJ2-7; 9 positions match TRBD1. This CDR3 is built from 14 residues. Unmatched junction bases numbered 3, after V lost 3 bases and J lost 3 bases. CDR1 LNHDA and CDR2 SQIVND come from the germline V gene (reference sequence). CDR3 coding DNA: TGTGCCAGTAGTATGGGGGGACAGGGCTACGAGCAGTACTTC. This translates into CASSMGGQGYEQYF. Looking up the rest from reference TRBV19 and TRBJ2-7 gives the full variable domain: DGGITQSPKYLFRKEGQNVTLSCEQNLNHDAMYWYRQDPGQGLRLIYYSQIVNDFQKGDIAEGYSVSREKKESFPLTVTSAQKNPTAFYLCASSMGGQGYEQYFGPGTRLTVT.

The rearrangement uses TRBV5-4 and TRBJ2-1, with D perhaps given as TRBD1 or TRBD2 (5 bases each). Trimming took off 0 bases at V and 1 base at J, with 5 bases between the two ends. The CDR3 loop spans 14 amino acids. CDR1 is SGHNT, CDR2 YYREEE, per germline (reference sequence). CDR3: CASSLGGSYNEQFF. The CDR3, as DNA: TGTGCCAGCAGCTTGGGGGGGTCCTACAATGAGCAGTTCTTC.